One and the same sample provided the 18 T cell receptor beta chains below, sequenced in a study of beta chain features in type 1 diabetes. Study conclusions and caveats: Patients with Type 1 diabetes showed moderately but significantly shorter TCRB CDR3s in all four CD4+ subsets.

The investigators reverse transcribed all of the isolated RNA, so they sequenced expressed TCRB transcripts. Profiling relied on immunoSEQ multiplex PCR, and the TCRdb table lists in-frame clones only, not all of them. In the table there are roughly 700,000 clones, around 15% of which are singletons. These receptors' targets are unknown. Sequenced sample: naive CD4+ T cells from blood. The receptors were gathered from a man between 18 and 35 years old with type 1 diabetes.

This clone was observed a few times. The CDR3 is CASSLTGRNEQFF. CDR3 nucleotides: TGCGCCAGCAGCTTAACAGGGCGCAATGAGCAGTTCTTC. The J gene is TRBJ2-1, the V gene TRBV5-1; possible D gene TRBD1, 6 bases. Trimming left V 2 bases short and J 6 bases short, with 9 bases between. Germline V gene data show CDR1 as SGHRS and CDR2 as YFSETQ. The CDR3 extends over 13 amino acids.

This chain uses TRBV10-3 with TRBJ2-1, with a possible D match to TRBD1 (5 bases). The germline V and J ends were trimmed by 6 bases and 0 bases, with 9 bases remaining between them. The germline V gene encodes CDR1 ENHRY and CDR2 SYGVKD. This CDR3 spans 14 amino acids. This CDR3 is CAIRRDSSYNEQFF. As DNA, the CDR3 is TGTGCCATCAGAAGAGACAGCTCCTACAATGAGCAGTTCTTC.

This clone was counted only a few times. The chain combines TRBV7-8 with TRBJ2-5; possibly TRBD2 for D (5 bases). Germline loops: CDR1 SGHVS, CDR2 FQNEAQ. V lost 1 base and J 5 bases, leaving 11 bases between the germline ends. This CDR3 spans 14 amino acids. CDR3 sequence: CASSLGASQETQYF. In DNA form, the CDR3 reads TGTGCCAGCAGCTTAGGGGCTAGCCAGGAGACCCAGTACTTC. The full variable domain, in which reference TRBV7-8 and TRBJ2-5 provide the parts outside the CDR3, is GAGVSQSPRYKVAKRGQDVALRCDPISGHVSLFWYQQALGQGPEFLTYFQNEAQLDKSGLPSDRFFAERPEGSVSTLKIQRTQQEDSAVYLCASSLGASQETQYFGPGTRLLVL.

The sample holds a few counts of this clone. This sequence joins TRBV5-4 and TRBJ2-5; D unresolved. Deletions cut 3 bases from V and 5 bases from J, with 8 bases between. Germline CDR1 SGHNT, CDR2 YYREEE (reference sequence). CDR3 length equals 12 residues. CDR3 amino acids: CASSYPGETQYF. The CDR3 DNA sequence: TGTGCCAGCAGCTACCCCGGGGAGACCCAGTACTTC.

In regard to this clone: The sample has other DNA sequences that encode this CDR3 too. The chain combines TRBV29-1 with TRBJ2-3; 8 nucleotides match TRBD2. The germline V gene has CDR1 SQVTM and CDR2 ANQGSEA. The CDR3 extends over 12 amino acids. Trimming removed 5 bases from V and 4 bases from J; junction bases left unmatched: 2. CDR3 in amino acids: CSVSGGADTQYF. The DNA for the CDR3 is TGCAGCGTTTCCGGGGGGGCAGATACGCAGTATTTT.

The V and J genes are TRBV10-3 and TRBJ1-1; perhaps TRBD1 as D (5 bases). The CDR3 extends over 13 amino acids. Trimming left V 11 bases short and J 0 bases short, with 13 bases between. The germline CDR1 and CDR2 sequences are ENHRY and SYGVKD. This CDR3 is CASWDGLNTEAFF. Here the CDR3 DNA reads TGTGCCTCCTGGGACGGACTGAACACTGAAGCTTTCTTT.

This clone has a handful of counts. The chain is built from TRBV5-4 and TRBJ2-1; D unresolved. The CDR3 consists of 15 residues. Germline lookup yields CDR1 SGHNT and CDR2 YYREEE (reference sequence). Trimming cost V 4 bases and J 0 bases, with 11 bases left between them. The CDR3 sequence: CASSPTAPSYNEQFF. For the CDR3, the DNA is TGTGCCAGCAGCCCGACCGCGCCCTCCTACAATGAGCAGTTCTTC.

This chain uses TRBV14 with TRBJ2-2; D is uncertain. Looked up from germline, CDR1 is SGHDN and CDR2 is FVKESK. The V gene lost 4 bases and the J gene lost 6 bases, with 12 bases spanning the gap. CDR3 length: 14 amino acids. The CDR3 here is CASSPAWGSGELFF. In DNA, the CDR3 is TGTGCCAGCAGCCCTGCCTGGGGATCCGGGGAGCTGTTTTTT.

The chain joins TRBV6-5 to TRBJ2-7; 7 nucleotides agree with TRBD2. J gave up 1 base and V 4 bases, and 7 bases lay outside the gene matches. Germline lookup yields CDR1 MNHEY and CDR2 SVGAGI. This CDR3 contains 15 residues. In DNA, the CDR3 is TGTGCCAGCAGTTTTCAGCGGGGAGGATCCTACGAGCAGTACTTC. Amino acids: CASSFQRGGSYEQYF.

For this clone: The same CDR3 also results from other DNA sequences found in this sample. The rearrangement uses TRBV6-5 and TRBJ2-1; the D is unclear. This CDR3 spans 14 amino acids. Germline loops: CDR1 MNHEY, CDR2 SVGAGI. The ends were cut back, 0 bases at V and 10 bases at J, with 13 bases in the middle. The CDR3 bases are TGTGCCAGCAGTTACTCACCGGGCGCCAACGAGCAGTTCTTC. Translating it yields CASSYSPGANEQFF.

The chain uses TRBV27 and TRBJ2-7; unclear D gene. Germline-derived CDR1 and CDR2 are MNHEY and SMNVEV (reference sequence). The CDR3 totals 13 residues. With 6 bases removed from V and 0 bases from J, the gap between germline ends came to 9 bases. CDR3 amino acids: CASRGWSSYEQYF. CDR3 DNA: TGTGCCAGCAGGGGTTGGAGCTCCTACGAGCAGTACTTC.

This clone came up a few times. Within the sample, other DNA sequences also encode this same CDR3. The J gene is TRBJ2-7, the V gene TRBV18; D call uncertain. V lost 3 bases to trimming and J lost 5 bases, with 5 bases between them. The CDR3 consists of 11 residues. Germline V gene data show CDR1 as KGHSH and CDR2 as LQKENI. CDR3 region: CASSPGHEQYF. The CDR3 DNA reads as TGTGCCAGCTCACCGGGCCACGAGCAGTACTTC.

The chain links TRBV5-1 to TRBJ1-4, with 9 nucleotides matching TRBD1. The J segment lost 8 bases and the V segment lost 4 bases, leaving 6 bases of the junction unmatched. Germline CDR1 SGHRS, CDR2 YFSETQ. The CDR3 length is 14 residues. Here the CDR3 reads CASSGGTGPEKLFF. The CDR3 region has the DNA TGCGCCAGCAGCGGGGGGACAGGGCCGGAAAAACTGTTTTTT.

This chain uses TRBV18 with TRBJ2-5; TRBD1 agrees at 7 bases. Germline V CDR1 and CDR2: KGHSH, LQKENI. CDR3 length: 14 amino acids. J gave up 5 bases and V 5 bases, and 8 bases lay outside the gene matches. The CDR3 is CASSYGQVGETQYF. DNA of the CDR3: TGTGCCAGCTCATACGGACAGGTCGGGGAGACCCAGTACTTC. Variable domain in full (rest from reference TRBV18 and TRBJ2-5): NAGVMQNPRHLVRRRGQEARLRCSPMKGHSHVYWYRQLPEEGLKFMVYLQKENIIDESGMPKERFSAEFPKEGPSILRIQQVVRGDSAAYFCASSYGQVGETQYFGPGTRLLVL.

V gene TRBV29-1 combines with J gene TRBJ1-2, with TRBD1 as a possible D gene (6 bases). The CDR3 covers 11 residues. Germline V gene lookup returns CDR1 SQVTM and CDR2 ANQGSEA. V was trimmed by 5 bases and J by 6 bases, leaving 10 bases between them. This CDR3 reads CSVLWTDGYTF. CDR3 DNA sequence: TGCAGCGTTCTCTGGACAGATGGCTACACCTTC.

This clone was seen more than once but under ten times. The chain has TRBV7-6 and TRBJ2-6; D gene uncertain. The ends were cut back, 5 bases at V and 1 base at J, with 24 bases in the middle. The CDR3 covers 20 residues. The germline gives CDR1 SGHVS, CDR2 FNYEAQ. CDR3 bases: TGTGCCAGCAGCCAACTGTCACTCGGTGGGCCGATTTCTGGGGCCAACGTCCTGACTTTC. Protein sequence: CASSQLSLGGPISGANVLTF.

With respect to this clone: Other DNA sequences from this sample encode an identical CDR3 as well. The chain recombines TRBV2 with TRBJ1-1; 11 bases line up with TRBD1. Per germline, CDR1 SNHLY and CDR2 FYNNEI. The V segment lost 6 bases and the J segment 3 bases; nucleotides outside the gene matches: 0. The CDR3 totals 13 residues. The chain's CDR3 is CASRGQGDTEAFF. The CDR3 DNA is TGTGCCAGCAGGGGACAGGGGGACACTGAAGCTTTCTTT.

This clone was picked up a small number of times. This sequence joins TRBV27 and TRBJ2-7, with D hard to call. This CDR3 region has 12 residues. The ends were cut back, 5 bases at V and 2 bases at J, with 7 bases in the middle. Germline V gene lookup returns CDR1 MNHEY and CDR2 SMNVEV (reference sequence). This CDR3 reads CASSRVPYEQYF. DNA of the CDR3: TGTGCCAGCAGTAGAGTCCCCTACGAGCAGTACTTC.